The present entry profiles one T cell receptor (beta chain) with its context. These data are taken from a study of blood T cell repertoires in COVID-19. Study information: Acute-phase and convalescent COVID-19 samples originated in the United States, Italy and Spain. From T cells, B-cell-depleted T cells, or PBMCs came the material, which was cDNA or gDNA.

In the original analysis: Estimated nucleated cell counts came from reference gene primer amplification. Sequenced by immunoSEQ multiplex PCR; TCRdb stores in-frame clones only, minus some. That table is the source of V, J and clone size, and D and trimming were worked out from the DNA. The repertoire consists of some 350,000 clones, with more than 75% occurring once and the leading ten covering roughly 3.4%. The CDR3 spans 15 residues. V shed 2 bases and J 10 bases; nucleotides not matched to a gene: 9. Per the germline V gene, CDR1 is MNHEY and CDR2 is SMNVEV (reference sequence). This clonotype was obtained from a woman aged 18-29 years who had recovered from COVID-19. The chain couples TRBV27 to TRBJ2-1; TRBD2 agrees at 9 bases. Sequencing used peripheral blood. The CDR3 DNA is TGTGCCAGCAGTTTAATCGGCGGGAGGGCCGGCGAGCAGTTCTTC. It codes for CASSLIGGRAGEQFF.